The 32 T cell receptor beta chains below were found in one sample sequenced in a study of regulatory T cells in long-lasting Graves disease (dated by TCRdb to the early 2020s). The time point label on this specimen signifies: newly diagnosed GD, antithyroid drugs for less than 3 months. For both TCR sequencing and RNA sequencing, RNA was extracted from PBMCs in TRIzol. Libraries came from multiplex PCR. Reads for this sample came from an Illumina HiSeq 4000. iRepertoire HTBI primers and Arm-PCR amplification of CDR3 regions were used to construct TCR beta libraries. TCRdb took the public reads, trimmed them with fastp at Q25, ran MiXCR for clone calling and kept in-frame beta chains. Identical CDR3 proteins give one entry, which carries the most common genes and DNA. This sample comprises approximately 400,000 distinct CDR3 sequences, about 15% of them detected only once. The top ten hold about a sixth of the sample.

These data were likewise used in another study, on T cells in Graves' hyperthyroidism and ophthalmopathy.

Sequences were derived from peripheral blood mononuclear cells (PBMCs), sampled at new diagnosis, from a patient treated with antithyroid drugs. The receptors were sampled from a woman aged 25 to 39 with Graves disease. Donor details come from another sample of the same person, matched by shared clones.

This clonotype was counted ten times or more. The chain carries TRBV7-9 and TRBJ2-3, with D maybe TRBD2 (6 bases). Looked up from germline, CDR1 is SEHNR and CDR2 is FQNEAQ (reference sequence). CDR3 length: 16 residues. Trimming took 4 bases from V and 4 from J, leaving 18 bases between them. The DNA for the CDR3 is TGTGCCAGCAGCTCGAGAACTAGCAGAGACTCAGATACGCAGTATTTT. Residues: CASSSRTSRDSDTQYF.

This clonotype has a handful of counts. J is TRBJ1-2 and V is TRBV5-1; D remains ambiguous. V lost 6 bases and J lost 0, with 9 bases in between. The germline CDR1 and CDR2 sequences are SGHRS and YFSETQ. The CDR3 is made up of 13 amino acids. The CDR3 is CASKALTNYGYTF. CDR3 bases: TGCGCCAGCAAGGCGCTGACTAACTATGGCTACACCTTC.

The chain has TRBV7-3 and TRBJ2-1, with D tentatively TRBD2 (5 bases). CDR3 size: 17 residues. Trimming removed 2 bases at V and 7 bases at J, with 21 bases between. Germline CDR1 and CDR2: SGHTA and FQGTGA. The CDR3 DNA reads as TGTGCCAGCAGCTTAGACGGGGAGAATACCCAACGGAATGAGCAGTTCTTC. Its protein product is CASSLDGENTQRNEQFF.

This chain uses TRBV20-1 with TRBJ2-2, with 8 bases matching TRBD2. V was clipped by 0 bases and J by 4 bases; unmatched bases: 10. From germline, CDR1 is DFQATT and CDR2 SNEGSKA (reference sequence). The CDR3 has 17 residues. The CDR3 spells CSARDQGAGVFTGELFF. CDR3 DNA: TGCAGTGCTAGAGATCAGGGAGCGGGAGTGTTCACCGGGGAGCTGTTTTTT.

This clonotype was recorded at least ten times. The J gene is TRBJ2-7, the V gene TRBV20-1; 10 positions agree with TRBD1. CDR1 and CDR2 (germline): DFQATT, SNEGSKA (reference sequence). V lost 7 bases to trimming and J lost 4 bases; unmatched junction nucleotides: 7. This CDR3 is built from 13 residues. CDR3 residues: CSVLGQGTYEQYF. CDR3 in DNA: TGCAGTGTCTTGGGACAGGGGACTTACGAGCAGTACTTC.

This clonotype appeared many times. The chain employs TRBV5-1 and TRBJ2-3; 11 bases are a match to TRBD1. The CDR3 is 15 amino acids. The junction had 5 bases not matched to a gene; V was cut back by 4 bases and J by 4 bases. Looked up from germline, CDR1 is SGHRS and CDR2 is YFSETQ. The CDR3 bases are TGCGCCAGCAGCATGGACAGGGGGCAATCAGATACGCAGTATTTT. Translation gives CASSMDRGQSDTQYF.

This clonotype was counted only a few times. The chain employs TRBV19 and TRBJ1-2; no firm D call. This CDR3 has 15 amino acids. V lost 0 bases to trimming and J lost 5 bases, with 13 bases between them. Per the germline V gene, CDR1 is LNHDA and CDR2 is SQIVND (reference sequence). Here the CDR3 reads CASSIDLSREYGYTF. The CDR3 DNA is TGTGCCAGTAGTATAGATCTATCTAGGGAGTATGGCTACACCTTC.

This clonotype was seen repeatedly, ten times or more. The chain links TRBV11-3 to TRBJ2-3, with TRBD2 matching over 7 bases. The V segment lost 0 bases and the J segment 3 bases; nucleotides outside the gene matches: 12. The CDR3 length is 18 residues. Germline assignment: CDR1 SGHNT and CDR2 YENEEA. The CDR3 loop is CASSLDPPAAGVTDTQYF. The CDR3, as DNA: TGTGCCAGCAGCTTAGATCCCCCTGCGGCGGGAGTGACAGATACGCAGTATTTT.

This clonotype was counted a few times. J is TRBJ2-7 and V is TRBV24-1; TRBD2 aligns across 8 bases. J lost 4 bases, V lost 2 bases, and 9 bases had no gene match. The CDR3 contains 16 residues. CDR1 and CDR2 from the germline V gene are KGHDR and SFDVKD. The CDR3 nucleotides are TGTGCCACCAGTGATTCCTCCGGGACTAGGAGATACGAGCAGTACTTC. Translating it yields CATSDSSGTRRYEQYF.

The table lists this clonotype with many counts. The chain uses TRBV9 and TRBJ2-7; D not resolved. With 0 bases removed from V and 3 bases from J, the gap between germline ends came to 10 bases. This CDR3 has 14 amino acids. Germline V gene data show CDR1 as SGDLS and CDR2 as YYNGEE. The DNA of the CDR3 is TGTGCCAGCAGCGTAGGGCAGGTCGGCTACGAGCAGTACTTC. It codes for CASSVGQVGYEQYF.

The chain is built from TRBV20-1 and TRBJ2-4, with TRBD1 matching over 9 bases. Per germline, CDR1 DFQATT and CDR2 SNEGSKA (reference sequence). CDR3 size: 15 residues. The DNA for the CDR3 is TGCAGCGCCTGGGACAACAGGGGGCCTCAAAACATTCAGTACTTC. It specifies CSAWDNRGPQNIQYF.

The V gene is TRBV20-1, the J gene TRBJ2-2; 10 bases align to TRBD2. Germline V gives CDR1 DFQATT, CDR2 SNEGSKA (reference sequence). This CDR3 contains 15 residues. With 2 bases clipped from V and 6 bases from J, the junction kept 6 bases outside the gene matches. The CDR3: CSARLAGARSGELFF. The DNA for the CDR3 is TGCAGTGCTAGACTAGCGGGAGCACGTTCCGGGGAGCTGTTTTTT.

This clonotype was observed a single time. The chain joins TRBV27 to TRBJ2-1; 10 positions agree with TRBD2. The CDR3 is made up of 16 amino acids. CDR1 and CDR2 (germline): MNHEY, SMNVEV (reference sequence). Trimming took 5 bases from V and 5 from J; bases not matched to a gene: 9. The CDR3 DNA is TGTGCCAGCAGTCCGAATCCTAGCGGGAGCGACAATGAGCAGTTCTTC. Translation: CASSPNPSGSDNEQFF.

This clonotype was seen repeatedly, ten times or more. Here the CDR3 reads CASSSSGHEQFF. In DNA, the CDR3 is TGTGCCAGCAGCTCCAGCGGCCATGAGCAGTTCTTC. The chain carries TRBV7-3 and TRBJ2-1; D might be TRBD2 (5 bases). The CDR3 sequence is 12 residues long. CDR1 and CDR2 from the germline V gene are SGHTA and FQGTGA. Trimming cost V 4 bases and J 8 bases, with 9 bases left between them.

This clonotype turned up a few times. The chain uses TRBV28 and TRBJ2-2; the D is unclear. Trimming took off 5 bases at V and 7 bases at J, with 14 bases between the two ends. From germline, CDR1 is MDHEN and CDR2 SYDVKM. This CDR3 is built from 14 residues. The CDR3 region is CASSPGGLVGELFF. As DNA, the CDR3 is TGTGCCAGCAGTCCAGGCGGTTTAGTCGGGGAGCTGTTTTTT. Combining the CDR3 with reference TRBV28 and TRBJ2-2 gives the whole variable domain DVKVTQSSRYLVKRTGEKVFLECVQDMDHENMFWYRQDPGLGLRLIYFSYDVKMKEKGDIPEGYSVSREKKERFSLILESASTNQTSMYLCASSPGGLVGELFFGEGSRLTVL.

This clonotype has ten or more counts. The V gene is TRBV20-1, the J gene TRBJ2-7; 8 nucleotides line up with TRBD2. Germline V lookup: CDR1 DFQATT, CDR2 SNEGSKA (reference sequence). CDR3 length equals 14 residues. With V trimmed by 3 bases and J by 4 bases, 8 bases remained unmatched. The CDR3 coding sequence is TGCAGTGCTAGCGGGAGGGCCCAAGCTTACGAGCAGTACTTC. Residues: CSASGRAQAYEQYF.

This clonotype has a count of ten or more. J is TRBJ2-7 and V is TRBV18; no clear D. This CDR3 region has 14 residues. Between the trimmed V and J ends, which lost 2 bases and 0 bases, there was a span of 8 bases. Germline V gives CDR1 KGHSH, CDR2 LQKENI. The CDR3 here is CASSPGRSSYEQYF. The CDR3 bases are TGTGCCAGCTCACCAGGGCGGAGCTCCTACGAGCAGTACTTC.

This clonotype was seen at least ten times. The chain has TRBV30 and TRBJ1-2; a weak D match, TRBD1 (5 bases). This CDR3 has 12 amino acids. Deletions cut 4 bases from V and 8 bases from J, with 14 bases between. Germline lookup yields CDR1 GTSNPN and CDR2 SVGIG (reference sequence). CDR3 loop: CAWTPGAGGYTF. The CDR3 DNA sequence: TGTGCCTGGACCCCCGGGGCAGGAGGCTACACCTTC.

This clonotype was seen ten or more times. The rearrangement uses TRBV2 and TRBJ2-5; 9 nucleotides match TRBD1. The germline CDR1 and CDR2 sequences are SNHLY and FYNNEI. CDR3 length: 21 residues. Trimming at V came to 0 bases and at J to 3 bases, leaving 20 bases not matched to a gene. The CDR3: CASSEAEGWGQGPTVKETQYF. CDR3 nucleotide sequence: TGTGCCAGCAGTGAAGCGGAGGGGTGGGGACAGGGACCGACAGTGAAAGAGACCCAGTACTTC.

This clonotype was observed at least ten times. The V and J genes are TRBV6-1 and TRBJ2-7; 8 bases are shared with TRBD1. The CDR3 covers 16 residues. CDR1 is MNHNS, CDR2 SASEGT, per germline. The V segment lost 6 bases and the J segment 3 bases; nucleotides outside the gene matches: 13. DNA of the CDR3: TGTGCCAGCAGAACCCCGGGACAGGCGAGGATCTACGAGCAGTACTTC. It is translated as CASRTPGQARIYEQYF.

This clonotype was counted only a few times. The junction departs from the called germline gene at one end, perhaps through a read error. The rearrangement uses TRBV2 and TRBJ1-2; a possible D gene is TRBD1 (5 bases). The CDR3 is 11 residues long. Looked up from germline, CDR1 is SNHLY and CDR2 is FYNNEI. The CDR3 DNA sequence: TGTGCCGGCAGGGAGAACTATGGCTACACCTTC. Protein product: CAGRENYGYTF.

The genes are TRBV4-1 and TRBJ2-7, with 8 positions matching TRBD2. The CDR3 covers 15 residues. CDR1 and CDR2 (germline): MGHRA, YSYEKL. V shed 4 bases and J 3 bases; nucleotides not matched to a gene: 8. CDR3 sequence: CASSPREGLGYEQYF. As DNA, the CDR3 is TGCGCCAGCAGCCCACGGGAGGGCCTAGGCTACGAGCAGTACTTC.

The V call is TRBV19, the J call TRBJ1-5; 8 nucleotides line up with TRBD1. Germline-derived CDR1 and CDR2 are LNHDA and SQIVND (reference sequence). The CDR3 totals 14 residues. The V gene end was trimmed by 7 bases and the J gene end by 7 bases; junction bases not matched to a gene: 9. CDR3: CASNGQGFGQPQHF. CDR3 DNA: TGTGCCAGTAACGGACAGGGTTTCGGGCAGCCCCAGCATTTT.

The chain uses TRBV19 and TRBJ2-2, with a possible D match to TRBD2 (6 bases). The CDR3 runs to 14 residues. Trimming stripped 10 bases from V and 5 bases from J, with 17 bases between. Per the germline V gene, CDR1 is LNHDA and CDR2 is SQIVND (reference sequence). CDR3 in DNA: TGTGCCACTCGGGAGAAAGTATTGACCGGGGAGCTGTTTTTT. This codes for CATREKVLTGELFF.

This clonotype has ten or more counts. This chain links TRBV30 with TRBJ2-7, with D tentatively TRBD1 or TRBD2 (5 bases each). Germline-derived CDR1 and CDR2 are GTSNPN and SVGIG (reference sequence). CDR3 length: 14 residues. V was trimmed by 1 base and J by 2 bases, leaving 12 bases between them. CDR3 amino acids: CAWSGGAPTYEQYF. CDR3 nucleotides: TGTGCCTGGAGTGGAGGGGCCCCAACCTACGAGCAGTACTTC.

The chain employs TRBV5-4 and TRBJ1-6, with D possibly matching TRBD1 (5 bases). Germline V lookup: CDR1 SGHNT, CDR2 YYREEE (reference sequence). V lost 4 bases to trimming and J lost 7 bases, with 18 bases between them. The CDR3 spans 16 residues. The CDR3 sequence: CASSRDGATGNSPLHF. The CDR3 coding sequence is TGTGCCAGCAGCCGTGACGGGGCAACGGGGAATTCACCCCTCCACTTT. Combining the CDR3 with reference TRBV5-4 and TRBJ1-6 gives the whole variable domain ETGVTQSPTHLIKTRGQQVTLRCSSQSGHNTVSWYQQALGQGPQFIFQYYREEENGRGNFPPRFSGLQFPNYSSELNVNALELDDSALYLCASSRDGATGNSPLHFGNGTRLTVT.

This clonotype was seen at least ten times. The chain employs TRBV11-2 and TRBJ2-7, with TRBD1 matching over 9 bases. Trimming at V came to 7 bases and at J to 4 bases, leaving 17 bases not matched to a gene. The CDR3 is 17 amino acids. Germline loops: CDR1 SGHAT, CDR2 FQNNGV. This chain's CDR3 is CASTGTTPWTGEYEQYF. The CDR3 DNA reads as TGTGCCAGCACCGGAACCACGCCCTGGACAGGGGAGTACGAGCAGTACTTC.

This clonotype was counted at least ten times. The V gene is TRBV7-3, the J gene TRBJ2-1, with TRBD2 matching 7 bases. From germline, CDR1 is SGHTA and CDR2 FQGTGA. This CDR3 spans 17 amino acids. With 6 bases clipped from V and 0 bases from J, the junction kept 11 bases outside the gene matches. The chain's CDR3 is CASRPPASGSSYNEQFF. CDR3 in DNA: TGTGCCAGCAGACCTCCGGCTAGCGGTAGCTCCTACAATGAGCAGTTCTTC.

This rearrangement joins TRBV9 to TRBJ2-3; TRBD2 agrees at 7 bases. Germline lookup yields CDR1 SGDLS and CDR2 YYNGEE. The length of the CDR3 is 18 residues. J lost 4 bases, V lost 0 bases, and 14 bases had no gene match. CDR3 nucleotide sequence: TGTGCCAGCAGCGTAGATATGTTGGTGGGAGGGCCAGCAGATACGCAGTATTTT. This gives the protein CASSVDMLVGGPADTQYF.

The sample holds many counts of this clonotype. This sequence joins TRBV11-2 and TRBJ2-2; D unclear. The V end was cut by 4 bases, the J end by 6 bases, with 6 bases between. CDR1 is SGHAT and CDR2 is FQNNGV in the germline V gene. The CDR3 extends over 12 amino acids. The CDR3 protein is CASSYPPGELFF. Written as DNA, the CDR3 is TGTGCCAGCAGCTATCCGCCCGGGGAGCTGTTTTTT.

The rearrangement links TRBV4-1 to TRBJ2-3; 11 nucleotides match TRBD1. CDR1 is MGHRA, CDR2 YSYEKL, per germline. The CDR3 runs 16 residues. The V and J ends lost 2 bases and 5 bases, in that order; junction bases with no gene match: 6. CDR3 coding DNA: TGCGCCAGCAGCCAATTGGACAGGGGGCGGGTAGATACGCAGTATTTT. This sequence encodes CASSQLDRGRVDTQYF.

CDR3 coding DNA: TGTGCCAGCAGTGCCGGGACTAGCGATCAAGAGACCCAGTACTTC. Amino acid sequence: CASSAGTSDQETQYF. The chain joins TRBV6-1 to TRBJ2-5, with 10 bases aligning to TRBD2. CDR3 size: 15 residues. Germline lookup yields CDR1 MNHNS and CDR2 SASEGT. The J segment lost 2 bases and the V segment lost 4 bases, leaving 4 bases of the junction unmatched.